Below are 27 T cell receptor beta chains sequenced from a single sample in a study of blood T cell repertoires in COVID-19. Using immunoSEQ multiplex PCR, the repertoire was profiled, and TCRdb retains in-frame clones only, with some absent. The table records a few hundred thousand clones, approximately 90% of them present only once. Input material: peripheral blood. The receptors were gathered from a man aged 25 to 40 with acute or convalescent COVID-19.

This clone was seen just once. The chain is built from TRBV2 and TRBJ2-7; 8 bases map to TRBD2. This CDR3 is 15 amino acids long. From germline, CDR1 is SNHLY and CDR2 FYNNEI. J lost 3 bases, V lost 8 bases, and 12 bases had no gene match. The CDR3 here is CASDRGGLLDYEQYF. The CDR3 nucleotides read TGTGCCAGCGATCGGGGGGGCTTACTCGACTACGAGCAGTACTTC.

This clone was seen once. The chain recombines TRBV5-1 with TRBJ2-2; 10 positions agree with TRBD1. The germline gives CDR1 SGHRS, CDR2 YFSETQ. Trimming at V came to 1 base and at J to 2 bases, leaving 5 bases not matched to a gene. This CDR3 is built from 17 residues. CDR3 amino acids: CASSLQGQGINTGELFF. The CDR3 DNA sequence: TGCGCCAGCAGCTTGCAGGGACAGGGGATCAACACCGGGGAGCTGTTTTTT.

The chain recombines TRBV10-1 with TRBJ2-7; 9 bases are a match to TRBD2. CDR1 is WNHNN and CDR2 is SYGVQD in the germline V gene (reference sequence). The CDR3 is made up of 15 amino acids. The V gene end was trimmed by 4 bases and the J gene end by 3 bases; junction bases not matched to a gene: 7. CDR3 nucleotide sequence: TGCGCCAGCAGTGTATCGGCTAGCGGGATCTACGAGCAGTACTTC. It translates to CASSVSASGIYEQYF.

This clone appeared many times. CDR3 coding DNA: TGTGCCAGCTCCCCAAACTCCAGGGGGCATGGCTACACCTTC. Translating gives CASSPNSRGHGYTF. This chain links TRBV18 with TRBJ1-2; 8 bases are shared with TRBD1. CDR1 is KGHSH and CDR2 is LQKENI in the germline V gene. This CDR3 spans 14 amino acids. V shed 6 bases and J 6 bases; nucleotides not matched to a gene: 9. Variable domain in full (rest from reference TRBV18 and TRBJ1-2): NAGVMQNPRHLVRRRGQEARLRCSPMKGHSHVYWYRQLPEEGLKFMVYLQKENIIDESGMPKERFSAEFPKEGPSILRIQQVVRGDSAAYFCASSPNSRGHGYTFGSGTRLTVV.

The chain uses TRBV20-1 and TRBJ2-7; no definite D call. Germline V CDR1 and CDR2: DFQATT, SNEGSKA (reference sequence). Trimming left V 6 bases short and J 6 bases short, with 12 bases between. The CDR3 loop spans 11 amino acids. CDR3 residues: CSATSSGEQYF. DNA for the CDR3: TGCAGTGCGACGTCTTCGGGCGAGCAGTACTTC.

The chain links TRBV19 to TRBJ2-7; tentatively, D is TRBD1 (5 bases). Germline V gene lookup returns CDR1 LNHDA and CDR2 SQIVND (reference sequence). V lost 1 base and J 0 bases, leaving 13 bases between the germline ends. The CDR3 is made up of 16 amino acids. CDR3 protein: CASSIGWGAISYEQYF. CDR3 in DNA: TGTGCCAGTAGTATAGGTTGGGGCGCCATCTCCTACGAGCAGTACTTC. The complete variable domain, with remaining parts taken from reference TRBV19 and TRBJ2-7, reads DGGITQSPKYLFRKEGQNVTLSCEQNLNHDAMYWYRQDPGQGLRLIYYSQIVNDFQKGDIAEGYSVSREKKESFPLTVTSAQKNPTAFYLCASSIGWGAISYEQYFGPGTRLTVT.

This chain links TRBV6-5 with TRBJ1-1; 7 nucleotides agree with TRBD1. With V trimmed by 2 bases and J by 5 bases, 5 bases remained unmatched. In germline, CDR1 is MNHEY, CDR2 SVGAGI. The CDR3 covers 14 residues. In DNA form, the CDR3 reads TGTGCCAGCAGTTACGACAGGGTAAGGACTGAAGCTTTCTTT. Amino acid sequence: CASSYDRVRTEAFF.

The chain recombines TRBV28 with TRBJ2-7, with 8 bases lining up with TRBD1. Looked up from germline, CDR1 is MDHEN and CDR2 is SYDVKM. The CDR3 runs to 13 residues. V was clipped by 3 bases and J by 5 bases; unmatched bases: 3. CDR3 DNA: TGTGCCAGCAGTTTCCAGGGGGCTGACGAGCAGTACTTC. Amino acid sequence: CASSFQGADEQYF.

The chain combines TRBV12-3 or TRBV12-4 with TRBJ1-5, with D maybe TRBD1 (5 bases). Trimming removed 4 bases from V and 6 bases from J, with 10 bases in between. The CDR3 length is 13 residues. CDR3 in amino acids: CASSSGGGQPQHF. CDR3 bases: TGTGCCAGCAGTTCCGGGGGGGGTCAGCCCCAGCATTTT.

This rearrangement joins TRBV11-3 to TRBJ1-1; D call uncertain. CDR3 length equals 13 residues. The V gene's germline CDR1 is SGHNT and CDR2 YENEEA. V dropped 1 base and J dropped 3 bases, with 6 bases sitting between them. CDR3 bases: TGTGCCAGCAGCTTAGTCGGGTACACTGAAGCTTTCTTT. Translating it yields CASSLVGYTEAFF.

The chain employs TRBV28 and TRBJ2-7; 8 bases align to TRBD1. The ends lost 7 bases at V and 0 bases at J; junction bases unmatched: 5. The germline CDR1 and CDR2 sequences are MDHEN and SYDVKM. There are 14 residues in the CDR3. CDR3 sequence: CASTPGGLSYEQYF. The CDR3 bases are TGTGCCAGCACCCCAGGGGGCCTCTCCTACGAGCAGTACTTC.

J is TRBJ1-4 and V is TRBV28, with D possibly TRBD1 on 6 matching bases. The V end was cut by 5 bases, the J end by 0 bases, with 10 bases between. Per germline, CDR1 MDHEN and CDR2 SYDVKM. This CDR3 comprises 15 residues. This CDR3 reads CASSPSGATNEKLFF. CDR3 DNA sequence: TGTGCCAGCAGTCCCTCAGGGGCAACTAATGAAAAACTGTTTTTT.

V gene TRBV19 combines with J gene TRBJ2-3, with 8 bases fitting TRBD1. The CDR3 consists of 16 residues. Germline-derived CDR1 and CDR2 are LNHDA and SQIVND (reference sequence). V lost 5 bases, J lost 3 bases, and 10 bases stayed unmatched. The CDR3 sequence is CASSYRGSGATDTQYF. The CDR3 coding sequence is TGTGCCAGTAGTTACAGGGGGTCGGGGGCGACAGATACGCAGTATTTT.

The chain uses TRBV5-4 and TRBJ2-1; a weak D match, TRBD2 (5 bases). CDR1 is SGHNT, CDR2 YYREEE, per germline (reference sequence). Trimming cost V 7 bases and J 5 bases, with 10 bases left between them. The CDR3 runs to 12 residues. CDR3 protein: CASGHGNNEQFF. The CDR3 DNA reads TGTGCCAGCGGCCACGGGAACAATGAGCAGTTCTTC.

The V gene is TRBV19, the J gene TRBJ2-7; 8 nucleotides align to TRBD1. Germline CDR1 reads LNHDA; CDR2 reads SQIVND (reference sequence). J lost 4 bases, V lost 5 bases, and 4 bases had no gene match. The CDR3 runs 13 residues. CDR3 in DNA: TGTGCCAGTAGTGCAGGGGGCGCTTACGAGCAGTACTTC. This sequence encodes CASSAGGAYEQYF.

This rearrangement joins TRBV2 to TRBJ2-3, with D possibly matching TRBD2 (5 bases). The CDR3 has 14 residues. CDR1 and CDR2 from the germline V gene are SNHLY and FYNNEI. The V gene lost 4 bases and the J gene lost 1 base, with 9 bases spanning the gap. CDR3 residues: CASSGNGGTDTQYF. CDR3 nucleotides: TGTGCCAGCAGTGGGAACGGGGGCACAGATACGCAGTATTTT.

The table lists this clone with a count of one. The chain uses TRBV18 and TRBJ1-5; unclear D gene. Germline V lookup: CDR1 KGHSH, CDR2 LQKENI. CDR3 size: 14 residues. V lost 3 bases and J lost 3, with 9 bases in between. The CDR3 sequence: CASSPGGANQPQHF. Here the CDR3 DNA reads TGTGCCAGCTCACCCGGAGGTGCCAATCAGCCCCAGCATTTT.

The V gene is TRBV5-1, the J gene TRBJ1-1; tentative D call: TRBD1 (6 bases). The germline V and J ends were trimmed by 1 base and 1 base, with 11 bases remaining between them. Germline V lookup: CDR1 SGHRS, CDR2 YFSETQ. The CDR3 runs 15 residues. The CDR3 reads CASSLWQGSNTEAFF. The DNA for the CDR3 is TGCGCCAGCAGCTTGTGGCAGGGGTCGAACACTGAAGCTTTCTTT.

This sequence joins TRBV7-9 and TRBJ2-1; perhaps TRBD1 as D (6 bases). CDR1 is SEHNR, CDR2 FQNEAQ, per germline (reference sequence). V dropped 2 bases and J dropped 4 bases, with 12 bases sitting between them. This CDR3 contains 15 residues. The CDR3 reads CASSLIQGPYNEQFF. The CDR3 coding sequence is TGTGCCAGCAGCTTAATACAGGGCCCTTACAATGAGCAGTTCTTC.

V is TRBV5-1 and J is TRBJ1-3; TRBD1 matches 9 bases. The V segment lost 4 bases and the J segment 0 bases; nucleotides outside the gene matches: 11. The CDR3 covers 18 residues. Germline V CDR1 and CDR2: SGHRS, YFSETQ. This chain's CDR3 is CASSPRQGVIRSGNTIYF. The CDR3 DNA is TGCGCCAGCAGCCCCCGACAGGGGGTGATCCGCTCTGGAAACACCATATATTTT.

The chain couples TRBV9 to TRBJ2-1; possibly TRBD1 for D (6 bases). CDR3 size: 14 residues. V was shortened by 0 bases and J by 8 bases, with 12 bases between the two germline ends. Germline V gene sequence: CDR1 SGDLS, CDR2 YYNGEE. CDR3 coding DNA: TGTGCCAGCAGCGTAGATTGGGGGCCGTATGAGCAGTTCTTC. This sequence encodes CASSVDWGPYEQFF. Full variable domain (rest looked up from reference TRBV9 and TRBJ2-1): DSGVTQTPKHLITATGQRVTLRCSPRSGDLSVYWYQQSLDQGLQFLIQYYNGEERAKGNILERFSAQQFPDLHSELNLSSLELGDSALYFCASSVDWGPYEQFFGPGTRLTVL.

The CDR3 sequence: CASSRQGGSSNQPQHF. CDR3 DNA sequence: TGTGCCAGCAGCCGACAGGGTGGGAGTAGCAATCAGCCCCAGCATTTT. The chain recombines TRBV2 with TRBJ1-5, with 7 bases aligning to TRBD1. J gave up 0 bases and V 6 bases, and 8 bases lay outside the gene matches. The V gene's germline CDR1 is SNHLY and CDR2 FYNNEI. The CDR3 runs to 16 residues.

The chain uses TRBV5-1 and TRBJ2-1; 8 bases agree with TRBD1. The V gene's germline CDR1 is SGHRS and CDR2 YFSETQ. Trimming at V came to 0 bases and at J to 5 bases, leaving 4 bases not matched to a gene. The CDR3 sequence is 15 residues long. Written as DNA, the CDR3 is TGCGCCAGCAGCTTGGCTCCGACAGGGGACAATGAGCAGTTCTTC. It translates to CASSLAPTGDNEQFF.

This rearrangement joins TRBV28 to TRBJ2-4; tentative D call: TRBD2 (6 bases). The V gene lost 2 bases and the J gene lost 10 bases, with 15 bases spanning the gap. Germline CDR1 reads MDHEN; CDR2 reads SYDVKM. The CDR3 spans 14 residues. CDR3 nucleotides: TGTGCCAGCAGTTTACATAACAGGAGGGAGATTCAGTACTTC. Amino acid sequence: CASSLHNRREIQYF. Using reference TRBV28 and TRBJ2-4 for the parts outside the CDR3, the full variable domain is DVKVTQSSRYLVKRTGEKVFLECVQDMDHENMFWYRQDPGLGLRLIYFSYDVKMKEKGDIPEGYSVSREKKERFSLILESASTNQTSMYLCASSLHNRREIQYFGAGTRLSVL.

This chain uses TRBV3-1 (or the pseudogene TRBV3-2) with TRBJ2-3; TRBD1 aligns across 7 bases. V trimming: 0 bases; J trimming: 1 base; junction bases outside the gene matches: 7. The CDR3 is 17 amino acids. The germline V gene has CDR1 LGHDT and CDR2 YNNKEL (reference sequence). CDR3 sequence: CASSQDTRTGGTDTQYF. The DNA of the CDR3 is TGTGCCAGCAGCCAAGACACTAGGACAGGAGGCACAGATACGCAGTATTTT.

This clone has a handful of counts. The CDR3 DNA reads as TGTGCCAGTAGTATAGGTGGGAGCGGGAGAGCCACCGGGGAGCTGTTTTTT. This codes for CASSIGGSGRATGELFF. This chain links TRBV19 with TRBJ2-2; 8 bases map to TRBD2. CDR1 is LNHDA, CDR2 SQIVND, per germline (reference sequence). V shed 1 base and J 4 bases; nucleotides not matched to a gene: 8. The CDR3 spans 17 residues.

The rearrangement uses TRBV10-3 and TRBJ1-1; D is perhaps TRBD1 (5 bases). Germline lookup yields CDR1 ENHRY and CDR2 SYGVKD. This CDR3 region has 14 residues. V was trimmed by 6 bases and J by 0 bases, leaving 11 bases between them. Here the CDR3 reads CAIRQRTLNTEAFF. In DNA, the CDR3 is TGTGCCATCAGGCAGAGGACACTGAACACTGAAGCTTTCTTT.